This T cell receptor (beta chain) was recovered during a study of cytomegalovirus exposure and HLA in healthy donors. The germline CDR1 and CDR2 sequences are SGDLS and YYNGEE. J lost 1 base, V lost 3 bases, and 7 bases had no gene match. The CDR3 is 18 residues long. A note on this clone: Its antigen remains unidentified.

The PCR ran on 60 Vbeta and 13 Jbeta primers. Assay used: immunoSEQ multiplex PCR; TCRdb lists only in-frame clones, some missing. The sample yields about 95,000 clones, approximately 85% seen once. Study-wide points: A prior analysis recorded that most TCR beta V segments were productive about 90% or about 30% of the time. Rates of TCR association differed by HLA locus in a later analysis, with DRB1 highest and HLA-C lowest.

Source material: PBMCs. The V call is TRBV9, the J call TRBJ2-6; 10 nucleotides line up with TRBD1. This TCR derives from a man aged 30 to 45 in good health and CMV-seropositive. This chain's CDR3 is CASSDDRGPTSGANVLTF. The CDR3, as DNA: TGTGCCAGCAGCGATGACAGGGGGCCTACTTCTGGGGCCAACGTCCTGACTTTC.